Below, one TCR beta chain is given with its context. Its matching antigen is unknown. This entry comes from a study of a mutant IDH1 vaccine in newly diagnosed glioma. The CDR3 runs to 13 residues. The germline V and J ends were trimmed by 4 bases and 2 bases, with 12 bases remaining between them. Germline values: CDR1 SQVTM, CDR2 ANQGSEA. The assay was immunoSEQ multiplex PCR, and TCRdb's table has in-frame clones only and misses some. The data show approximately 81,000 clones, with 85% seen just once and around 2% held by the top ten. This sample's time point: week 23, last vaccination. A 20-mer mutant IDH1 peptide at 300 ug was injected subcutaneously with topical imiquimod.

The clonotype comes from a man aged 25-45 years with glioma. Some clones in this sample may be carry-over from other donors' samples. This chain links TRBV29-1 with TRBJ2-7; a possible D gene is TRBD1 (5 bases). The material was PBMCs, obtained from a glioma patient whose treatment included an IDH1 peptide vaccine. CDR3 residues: CSVGGAPPYEQYF. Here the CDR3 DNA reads TGCAGCGTTGGGGGCGCCCCCCCCTACGAGCAGTACTTC.